This record concerns one TCR beta chain sequence. PCR amplification relied on 60 Vbeta primers (plus 13 Jbeta primers). Profiling relied on immunoSEQ multiplex PCR, and the TCRdb table lists in-frame clones only, not all of them. The sample has about 190,000 clones; roughly 79% are singletons. This sample is part of a study of cytomegalovirus exposure and HLA in healthy donors. Germline CDR1 MNHNY, CDR2 SVGAGI (reference sequence). The CDR3 sequence is 14 residues long. Trimming left V 5 bases short and J 3 bases short, with 11 bases between. This chain joins TRBV6-6 and TRBJ1-5; D might be TRBD1 (6 bases). This sequence was found in a young woman in good health and CMV-seronegative. Material: PBMCs. In nucleotides, the CDR3 is TGTGCCAGCAGTACACAGGGTACCAATCAGCCCCAGCATTTT. It translates to CASSTQGTNQPQHF.